The next 25 T cell receptor beta chains were all read from a single sample in a study of blood T cell repertoires in COVID-19. Here immunoSEQ multiplex PCR was the method, and the copy in TCRdb shows in-frame clones only, minus some. This sample has over 70,000 clones; under 90% occur once, and the top ten carry roughly 18%. Sequencing was performed on peripheral blood. All receptors derive from a man aged 65 to 85 who had recovered from COVID-19.

The chain carries TRBV2 and TRBJ2-1, with 7 bases aligning to TRBD2. Trimming removed 6 bases from V and 11 bases from J; junction bases left unmatched: 1. This CDR3 is 10 amino acids long. Looked up from germline, CDR1 is SNHLY and CDR2 is FYNNEI. As DNA, the CDR3 is TGTGCCAGCAGCGGGGGGAAGCAGTTCTTC. Residues: CASSGGKQFF.

The J gene is TRBJ1-2, the V gene TRBV19, with a weak D call TRBD1 (5 bases). V was shortened by 10 bases and J by 6 bases, with 15 bases between the two germline ends. The germline CDR1 and CDR2 sequences are LNHDA and SQIVND (reference sequence). The CDR3 spans 12 residues. CDR3 DNA: TGTGCCACTATAGGGGCCGTGGATGGCTACACCTTC. Translating it yields CATIGAVDGYTF.

The V gene is TRBV30, the J gene TRBJ1-1, with 7 bases identical to TRBD1. The germline V gene encodes CDR1 GTSNPN and CDR2 SVGIG (reference sequence). The CDR3 is made up of 13 amino acids. With 3 bases clipped from V and 2 bases from J, the junction kept 3 bases outside the gene matches. The CDR3 loop is CAWSRDSNTEAFF. DNA of the CDR3: TGTGCCTGGAGCCGGGACAGTAACACTGAAGCTTTCTTT.

J is TRBJ2-2 and V is TRBV19, with D perhaps matching TRBD1 (5 bases). Trimming removed 6 bases at V and 6 bases at J, with 20 bases between. The CDR3 spans 16 residues. In germline, CDR1 is LNHDA, CDR2 SQIVND (reference sequence). As DNA, the CDR3 is TGTGCCAGTAGAGTATGGAGAACAGGTTGGGCCGGGGAGCTGTTTTTT. Translated, it gives CASRVWRTGWAGELFF. The full variable domain, in which reference TRBV19 and TRBJ2-2 provide the parts outside the CDR3, is DGGITQSPKYLFRKEGQNVTLSCEQNLNHDAMYWYRQDPGQGLRLIYYSQIVNDFQKGDIAEGYSVSREKKESFPLTVTSAQKNPTAFYLCASRVWRTGWAGELFFGEGSRLTVL.

The chain recombines TRBV28 with TRBJ2-5; possible D gene TRBD1, 5 bases. CDR1 is MDHEN, CDR2 SYDVKM, per germline. Trimming cost V 7 bases and J 4 bases, with 10 bases left between them. This CDR3 is 12 amino acids long. The CDR3 loop reads CASNLQGETQYF. The CDR3, as DNA: TGTGCCAGCAACCTTCAGGGAGAGACCCAGTACTTC.

The table lists this clone with a count of one. This rearrangement joins TRBV27 to TRBJ1-6, with no clear D. The CDR3 is 12 residues long. Germline CDR1 reads MNHEY; CDR2 reads SMNVEV (reference sequence). V shed 4 bases and J shed 11 bases, with 9 bases lying between them. CDR3 DNA: TGTGCCAGCAGTTCTAATTTAGCACCCCTCCACTTT. Amino acids: CASSSNLAPLHF.

The chain combines TRBV5-1 with TRBJ2-2; D is perhaps TRBD1 (6 bases). The CDR3 spans 14 residues. V gave up 4 bases and J gave up 6 bases, with 13 bases separating them. Germline V gene lookup returns CDR1 SGHRS and CDR2 YFSETQ. CDR3 DNA: TGCGCCAGCAGCGGCTCCACAGGGCCCGGGGAGCTGTTTTTT. Residues: CASSGSTGPGELFF.

Only one count was recorded for this clone. The genes are TRBV6-5 and TRBJ2-7, with 7 bases aligning to TRBD1. The CDR3 length is 14 residues. Germline V lookup: CDR1 MNHEY, CDR2 SVGAGI. V trimming: 7 bases; J trimming: 11 bases; junction bases outside the gene matches: 17. The CDR3 sequence is CASKVGDRDLFEYF. As DNA, the CDR3 is TGTGCCAGCAAAGTAGGGGACAGAGACTTATTTGAGTACTTC.

Written as DNA, the CDR3 is TGTGCCAGCAGTTACGGAGGGTCCCATGAGCAGTTCTTC. It yields the protein CASSYGGSHEQFF. This rearrangement joins TRBV6-2 or TRBV6-3 to TRBJ2-1; possibly TRBD2 for D (6 bases). Trimming took 2 bases from V and 8 from J, leaving 10 bases between them. This CDR3 region has 13 residues. Germline CDR1 reads MNHEY; CDR2 reads SVGEGT.

The chain joins TRBV4-2 to TRBJ1-6; tentative D call: TRBD1 (5 bases). V lost 1 base, J lost 4 bases, and 8 bases lay in between. Looked up from germline, CDR1 is LGHNA and CDR2 is YNFKEQ. This CDR3 is built from 15 residues. The CDR3 nucleotides read TGTGCCAGCAGCCAAGCAGACAGTTATAATTCACCCCTCCACTTT. This codes for CASSQADSYNSPLHF.

This rearrangement joins TRBV5-6 to TRBJ2-7, with D tentatively TRBD2 (6 bases). This CDR3 region has 15 residues. CDR1 and CDR2 from the germline V gene are SGHDT and YYEEEE. Trimming shortened V by 2 bases and J by 0 bases, and 12 bases separated the two germline ends. The CDR3 reads CASSFDRGLSYEQYF. The CDR3 DNA sequence: TGTGCCAGCAGCTTTGATAGGGGACTCTCCTACGAGCAGTACTTC.

The CDR3 DNA follows: TGTGCCAGCAGCTTACAGGGGGCGGGCACCACAGATACGCAGTATTTT. It is translated as CASSLQGAGTTDTQYF. This chain connects TRBV7-2 to TRBJ2-3; TRBD1 agrees at 8 bases. V lost 2 bases, J lost 2 bases, and 6 bases stayed unmatched. This CDR3 is built from 16 residues. The germline V gene has CDR1 SGHTA and CDR2 FQGNSA.

This chain joins TRBV10-3 and TRBJ1-1; 9 nucleotides align to TRBD1. CDR3 length equals 15 residues. J lost 3 bases, V lost 5 bases, and 7 bases had no gene match. Germline values: CDR1 ENHRY, CDR2 SYGVKD. The CDR3 loop is CAISPQGAKDTEAFF. CDR3 in DNA: TGTGCCATCAGTCCACAGGGGGCGAAGGACACTGAAGCTTTCTTT.

The CDR3 sequence is CASSQSLEAFF. The CDR3 DNA sequence: TGTGCCAGCAGTCAATCACTCGAAGCTTTCTTT. J is TRBJ1-1 and V is TRBV6-6; D is ambiguous. The V gene lost 5 bases and the J gene lost 8 bases, with 9 bases spanning the gap. The CDR3 has 11 residues. Germline V gene data show CDR1 as MNHNY and CDR2 as SVGAGI (reference sequence).

This chain uses TRBV13 with TRBJ2-2; TRBD1 agrees at 7 bases. The junction had 8 bases not matched to a gene; V was cut back by 5 bases and J by 5 bases. This CDR3 region has 15 residues. Germline V gene data show CDR1 as PRHDT and CDR2 as FYEKMQ (reference sequence). Here the CDR3 DNA reads TGTGCCAGCAGCCTGACAGGGAGTAATACCGGGGAGCTGTTTTTT. Its protein product is CASSLTGSNTGELFF.

The V gene is TRBV5-5, the J gene TRBJ2-3; 9 bases align to TRBD2. The CDR3 consists of 18 residues. Germline V gene sequence: CDR1 SGHKS, CDR2 YYEKEE (reference sequence). V lost 0 bases, J lost 3 bases, and 11 bases stayed unmatched. The CDR3 reads CASSLVSGRSPATDTQYF. The CDR3 coding sequence is TGTGCCAGCAGCTTGGTCAGCGGGAGGTCACCAGCTACAGATACGCAGTATTTT.

V gene TRBV6-5 combines with J gene TRBJ2-2; D perhaps matches TRBD1 (8 bases). With 8 bases removed from V and 2 bases from J, the gap between germline ends came to 12 bases. Looked up from germline, CDR1 is MNHEY and CDR2 is SVGAGI. The CDR3 covers 14 residues. CDR3 sequence reads: CASYRGGNTGELFF. The CDR3 nucleotides are TGTGCCAGCTACAGGGGGGGAAACACCGGGGAGCTGTTTTTT.

The chain links TRBV7-3 to TRBJ2-3; 12 bases align to TRBD2. CDR3 length equals 14 residues. Germline-derived CDR1 and CDR2 are SGHTA and FQGTGA. With V trimmed by 5 bases and J by 6 bases, 3 bases remained unmatched. The CDR3 loop is CASSLGLAGDTQYF. CDR3 coding DNA: TGTGCCAGCAGCCTCGGACTAGCGGGGGATACGCAGTATTTT. Supplemented by reference TRBV7-3 and TRBJ2-3, the full variable domain reads GAGVSQTPSNKVTEKGKYVELRCDPISGHTALYWYRQSLGQGPEFLIYFQGTGAADDSGLPNDRFFAVRPEGSVSTLKIQRTERGDSAVYLCASSLGLAGDTQYFGPGTRLTVL.

The chain is built from TRBV5-1 and TRBJ1-1, with a weak D call TRBD1 (6 bases). V gave up 1 base and J gave up 1 base, with 8 bases separating them. CDR3 length: 14 amino acids. From germline, CDR1 is SGHRS and CDR2 YFSETQ. The CDR3 loop is CASSLTQGNTEAFF. Here the CDR3 DNA reads TGCGCCAGCAGCTTGACACAGGGGAACACTGAAGCTTTCTTT.

This chain uses TRBV11-3 with TRBJ1-1; D gene uncertain. Germline-derived CDR1 and CDR2 are SGHNT and YENEEA. The CDR3 loop spans 14 amino acids. Trimming cost V 3 bases and J 7 bases, with 15 bases left between them. The CDR3 bases are TGTGCCAGCAGCTTCCGCGGCGGCCTGGGTGAAGCTTTCTTT. It specifies CASSFRGGLGEAFF.

V and J are TRBV28 and TRBJ2-7; tentatively, D is TRBD1 (6 bases). CDR1 and CDR2 from the germline V gene are MDHEN and SYDVKM. The CDR3 contains 15 residues. Between the trimmed V and J ends, which lost 4 bases and 3 bases, there was a span of 16 bases. The CDR3, as DNA: TGTGCCAGCAGTTCAAACAGGGTTTGGGGCTACGAGCAGTACTTC. This codes for CASSSNRVWGYEQYF.

This clone showed up just a few times. The CDR3 sequence is CASSQGGDQPQHF. The CDR3 nucleotides read TGTGCCAGTTCCCAGGGTGGGGATCAGCCCCAGCATTTT. The V call is TRBV6-1, the J call TRBJ1-5; D is possibly TRBD1 (5 bases). Germline V gene data show CDR1 as MNHNS and CDR2 as SASEGT. The V end lost 9 bases, the J end lost 5 bases, and 14 bases lay between the germline ends. CDR3 length: 13 residues.

The J gene is TRBJ2-3, the V gene TRBV7-2, with TRBD2 identical over 8 bases. Trimming at V came to 7 bases and at J to 0 bases, leaving 6 bases not matched to a gene. There are 15 residues in the CDR3. Germline-derived CDR1 and CDR2 are SGHTA and FQGNSA. The CDR3 is CASTPGGTSTDTQYF. Here the CDR3 DNA reads TGTGCCAGCACCCCGGGAGGGACTAGCACAGATACGCAGTATTTT.

The chain combines TRBV29-1 with TRBJ2-7, with a possible D match to TRBD2 (6 bases). Trimming pared 1 base from V and 6 bases from J, leaving 10 bases between. CDR1 and CDR2 from the germline V gene are SQVTM and ANQGSEA. The CDR3 runs to 12 residues. The CDR3 is CSVEVAGFEQYF. In DNA, the CDR3 is TGCAGCGTTGAAGTGGCGGGGTTCGAGCAGTACTTC.

The rearrangement links TRBV7-2 to TRBJ2-3; D might be TRBD2 (5 bases). Germline loops: CDR1 SGHTA, CDR2 FQGNSA. Trimming took off 4 bases at V and 0 bases at J, with 17 bases between the two ends. This CDR3 is 17 amino acids long. The CDR3 DNA sequence: TGTGCCAGCAGCTCCCCCCGGGGAGCGGAAAGCACAGATACGCAGTATTTT. Its translation is CASSSPRGAESTDTQYF.